This T cell receptor (beta chain) was retrieved from a study of T cell responses to AZD1222 COVID-19 vaccine. With regard to this clone: What it binds is not known.

Germline V CDR1 and CDR2: MNHEY, SVGEGT. The CDR3 totals 15 residues. V shed 6 bases, J shed 0 bases, and the junction held 6 bases outside the gene matches. General study findings and limits: Donors skewed white British and female; clonal diversity was possibly underestimated. Mapped onto spike, vaccine-associated CD4 TCRs spanned it and were dominant at 160-218 and 743-854.

TCRdb's table, derived via immunoSEQ multiplex PCR, lists solely in-frame clones and lacks some. This repertoire shows around 140,000 clones, about 91% found once; its top ten account for about 1.3%. The origin of this receptor is an adult in good health. This specimen was peripheral blood, taken on day 0 of AZD1222 vaccination. The chain links TRBV6-2 or TRBV6-3 to TRBJ2-7; TRBD2 aligns across 9 bases. Here the CDR3 reads CASRPSGESSYEQYF. The CDR3 region has the DNA TGTGCCAGCAGACCTAGCGGGGAAAGCTCCTACGAGCAGTACTTC.